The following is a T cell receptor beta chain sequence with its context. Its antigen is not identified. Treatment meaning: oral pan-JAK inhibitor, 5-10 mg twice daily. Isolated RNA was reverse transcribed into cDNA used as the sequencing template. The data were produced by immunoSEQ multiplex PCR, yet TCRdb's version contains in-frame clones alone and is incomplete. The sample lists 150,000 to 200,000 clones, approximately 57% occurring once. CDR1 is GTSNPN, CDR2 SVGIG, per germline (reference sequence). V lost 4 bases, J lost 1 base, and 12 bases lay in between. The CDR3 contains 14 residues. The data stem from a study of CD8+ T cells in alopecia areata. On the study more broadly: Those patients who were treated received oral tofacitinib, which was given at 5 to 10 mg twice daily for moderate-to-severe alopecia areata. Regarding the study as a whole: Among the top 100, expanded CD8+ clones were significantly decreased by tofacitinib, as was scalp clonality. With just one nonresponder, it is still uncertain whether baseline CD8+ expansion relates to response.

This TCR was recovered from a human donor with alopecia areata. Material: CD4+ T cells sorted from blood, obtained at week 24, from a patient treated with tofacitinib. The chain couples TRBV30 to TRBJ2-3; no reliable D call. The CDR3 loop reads CAWTPGLGTDTQYF. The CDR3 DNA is TGTGCCTGGACCCCAGGTCTGGGCACAGATACGCAGTATTTT.